Listed here are 6 T cell receptor beta chains from one sample, sequenced in a study of T cell repertoires in cytomegalovirus infection. Using its own MiXCR run on the reads, TCRdb lists one record per CDR3 protein. Among about 530,000 distinct CDR3 sequences listed, more than 25% were seen once. The sequenced sample was PBMCs. The receptors come from a human donor in good health (CMV status not recorded). Some clones in this sample may be carry-over from other donors' samples.

This clonotype was detected many times. The chain has TRBV7-2 and TRBJ1-4, with D unclear. Trimming shortened V by 5 bases and J by 3 bases, and 13 bases separated the two germline ends. The CDR3 spans 15 residues. The V gene's germline CDR1 is SGHTA and CDR2 FQGNSA. The CDR3 sequence: CASSPSEGSNEKLFF. In nucleotides, the CDR3 is TGTGCCAGCAGCCCGTCGGAGGGTTCTAATGAAAAACTGTTTTTT.

The chain uses TRBV19 and TRBJ2-3; the match to TRBD2 covers 14 bases. The CDR3 has 18 residues. The ends lost 4 bases at V and 2 bases at J; junction bases unmatched: 8. In germline, CDR1 is LNHDA, CDR2 SQIVND (reference sequence). CDR3 DNA: TGTGCCAGTAGTAAGGGACTAGCGGGAGCAGGGGCCACAGATACGCAGTATTTT. This codes for CASSKGLAGAGATDTQYF.

A single count supports this clonotype. This chain connects TRBV28 to TRBJ1-1; no clear D gene. Trimming took 3 bases from V and 0 from J, leaving 14 bases between them. Germline lookup yields CDR1 MDHEN and CDR2 SYDVKM. This CDR3 region has 16 residues. The CDR3 region is CASSFSLRRVNTEAFF. The DNA of the CDR3 is TGTGCCAGCAGTTTTAGTCTTCGAAGGGTGAACACTGAAGCTTTCTTT.

For this clonotype: Here the CDR3 omits its conserved ending phenylalanine or tryptophan, so a read error is the likely source. The J gene is TRBJ2-1, the V gene TRBV28; 14 nucleotides align to TRBD2. The CDR3 totals 14 residues. V gave up 5 bases and J gave up 10 bases; unmatched junction bases: 4. CDR1 is MDHEN and CDR2 is SYDVKM in the germline V gene. The CDR3, as DNA: TGTGCCAGCAGTCCGGGACTAGCGGGAGTCGAGCAGTTCTCC. It yields the protein CASSPGLAGVEQFS.

The rearrangement joins TRBV20-1 to TRBJ1-5, with unresolved D. V was clipped by 5 bases and J by 7 bases, with 15 bases between them. Germline V gene lookup returns CDR1 DFQATT and CDR2 SNEGSKA (reference sequence). The CDR3 length is 13 residues. The CDR3: CSALNGPGQPQHF. CDR3 sequence (DNA): TGCAGTGCTCTCAATGGGCCAGGACAGCCCCAGCATTTT.

This clonotype has a count of ten or more. The chain recombines TRBV7-2 with TRBJ1-2, with a possible D match to TRBD1 (6 bases). This CDR3 has 16 amino acids. Germline CDR1 reads SGHTA; CDR2 reads FQGNSA. The V end lost 4 bases, the J end lost 0 bases, and 15 bases lay between the germline ends. The CDR3 coding sequence is TGTGCCAGCAGCTACGACGGGACAACAGCTAACTATGGCTACACCTTC. Amino acid sequence: CASSYDGTTANYGYTF.